These 32 T cell receptor beta chains share one sample of origin, sequenced in a study of blood T cell repertoires in COVID-19. TCRdb's copy holds only in-frame clones and misses some; the assay was immunoSEQ multiplex PCR. The data contain under 300,000 clones, approximately 85% of them singletons. Sequencing was done on a sample of peripheral blood. The source of these receptors is a woman in her 70s with acute or convalescent COVID-19.

The rearrangement joins TRBV11-2 to TRBJ2-7, with 7 bases fitting TRBD1. CDR1 is SGHAT, CDR2 FQNNGV, per germline. Germline trimming cut 4 bases from V and 3 bases from J; bases unmatched to any gene: 12. The CDR3 covers 16 residues. CDR3 residues: CASSSTDRANIYEQYF. The CDR3 bases are TGTGCCAGCAGCTCGACCGACAGGGCGAATATCTACGAGCAGTACTTC.

The gene calls are TRBV29-1 and TRBJ1-1; D not certain. The germline V gene encodes CDR1 SQVTM and CDR2 ANQGSEA. CDR3 length: 16 residues. V was cut by 0 bases and J by 4 bases, with 18 bases left in between. The CDR3 bases are TGCAGCGTTGAAGATCGGCGCGCTTCTGCGGGCACTGAAGCTTTCTTT. Its translation: CSVEDRRASAGTEAFF.

V usage is TRBV15 and J usage is TRBJ1-2; D possibly corresponds to TRBD1 (5 bases). CDR3 length: 17 amino acids. Germline V gene lookup returns CDR1 LNHNV and CDR2 YYDKDF (reference sequence). The germline V and J ends were trimmed by 0 bases and 6 bases, with 20 bases remaining between them. Here the CDR3 DNA reads TGTGCCACCAGCAGAGAGGATAGGGGTCGGTCGAGAGATGGCTACACCTTC. Translating it yields CATSREDRGRSRDGYTF.

V is TRBV7-3 and J is TRBJ2-3; TRBD1 is a possible D gene (5 bases). Trimming took 2 bases from V and 3 from J, leaving 9 bases between them. This CDR3 is 14 amino acids long. The germline CDR1 and CDR2 sequences are SGHTA and FQGTGA. The CDR3 here is CASSLQGNTDTQYF. The DNA of the CDR3 is TGTGCCAGCAGCTTACAGGGAAATACAGATACGCAGTATTTT.

V is TRBV18 and J is TRBJ2-5; TRBD2 might be the D (6 bases). The CDR3 is made up of 13 amino acids. Between the trimmed V and J ends, which lost 5 bases and 3 bases, there was a span of 10 bases. Germline lookup yields CDR1 KGHSH and CDR2 LQKENI. The CDR3 DNA reads as TGTGCCAGCTCAAGTTGGGGGGAAGAGACCCAGTACTTC. Translated, it gives CASSSWGEETQYF.

The rearrangement uses TRBV30 and TRBJ2-1; 7 bases are shared with TRBD1. The V gene's germline CDR1 is GTSNPN and CDR2 SVGIG (reference sequence). The CDR3 is made up of 13 amino acids. The trim removed 2 bases at V and 6 bases at J, leaving 4 bases unmatched. The CDR3 sequence is CAWSLNRGNEQFF. CDR3 nucleotides: TGTGCCTGGAGTTTGAACAGGGGCAATGAGCAGTTCTTC.

The genes are TRBV6-6 and TRBJ2-2; a possible D gene is TRBD2 (7 bases). This CDR3 is 15 amino acids long. Trimming stripped 4 bases from V and 5 bases from J, with 14 bases between. Germline CDR1 MNHNY, CDR2 SVGAGI (reference sequence). In DNA, the CDR3 is TGTGCCAGCAGTTCACCGCGGGGGCGAACCGGGGAGCTGTTTTTT. Amino acid sequence: CASSSPRGRTGELFF.

The chain uses TRBV7-6 and TRBJ2-3, with 9 positions matching TRBD1. With 8 bases clipped from V and 5 bases from J, the junction kept 11 bases outside the gene matches. Germline CDR1 reads SGHVS; CDR2 reads FNYEAQ. This CDR3 has 15 residues. Here the CDR3 reads CASGCPGTGLDTQYF. The CDR3 nucleotides are TGTGCCAGCGGCTGTCCGGGGACAGGGTTAGATACGCAGTATTTT.

The chain has TRBV5-4 and TRBJ1-1; 11 nucleotides align to TRBD1. The germline V gene encodes CDR1 SGHNT and CDR2 YYREEE (reference sequence). The CDR3 extends over 15 amino acids. Trimming cost V 4 bases and J 6 bases; bases outside gene matches: 8. The CDR3 loop is CASSLGQGAAAEAFF. The DNA for the CDR3 is TGTGCCAGCAGCCTCGGACAGGGGGCAGCGGCTGAAGCTTTCTTT.

The rearrangement links TRBV5-6 to TRBJ1-3; the D gene is possibly TRBD1 (5 bases). This CDR3 comprises 17 residues. The germline V and J ends were trimmed by 1 base and 4 bases, with 18 bases remaining between them. Germline V gene sequence: CDR1 SGHDT, CDR2 YYEEEE. In nucleotides, the CDR3 is TGTGCCAGCAGCTTGTATAAGGGCGGGACGGCCGGAAACACCATATATTTT. It yields the protein CASSLYKGGTAGNTIYF.

For the CDR3, the DNA is TGTGCCAGCGGACTCACCTCTAACTATGGCTACACCTTC. Its protein product is CASGLTSNYGYTF. This chain connects TRBV2 to TRBJ1-2; no definite D call. Trimming cost V 8 bases and J 0 bases, with 10 bases left between them. Germline assignment: CDR1 SNHLY and CDR2 FYNNEI. The CDR3 is made up of 13 amino acids.

This clone appeared a single time. The V call is TRBV5-4, the J call TRBJ2-5; no clear D. The CDR3 consists of 12 residues. The V and J ends lost 4 bases and 5 bases respectively, with 9 bases between them. CDR1 SGHNT and CDR2 YYREEE come from the germline V gene (reference sequence). CDR3 sequence: CASSLPSETQYF. CDR3 nucleotides: TGTGCCAGCAGCCTTCCTTCCGAGACCCAGTACTTC.

The gene calls are TRBV6-5 and TRBJ1-5; perhaps TRBD1 as D (6 bases). The germline V gene has CDR1 MNHEY and CDR2 SVGAGI. V lost 6 bases to trimming and J lost 0 bases, with 12 bases between them. The CDR3 sequence is 15 residues long. The DNA of the CDR3 is TGTGCCAGCAGAAAGACAGGTTATAGCAATCAGCCCCAGCATTTT. Residues: CASRKTGYSNQPQHF.

The chain is built from TRBV5-1 and TRBJ2-7, with 9 bases fitting TRBD1. After removal of 3 bases from V and 5 bases from J, the junction contained 6 bases not matched to a gene. Germline-derived CDR1 and CDR2 are SGHRS and YFSETQ. The CDR3 covers 14 residues. CDR3 residues: CASSYRDRAHEQYF. In DNA, the CDR3 is TGCGCCAGCAGCTACCGGGACAGGGCCCACGAGCAGTACTTC.

The chain combines TRBV7-8 with TRBJ1-2; D might be TRBD1 (5 bases). V was clipped by 2 bases and J by 0 bases, with 10 bases between them. CDR1 and CDR2 (germline): SGHVS, FQNEAQ. The CDR3 loop spans 15 amino acids. The CDR3 reads CASSLLGASNYGYTF. CDR3 in DNA: TGTGCCAGCAGCTTATTAGGGGCGTCTAACTATGGCTACACCTTC.

This clone has only one observation. The chain couples TRBV3-1 (or the pseudogene TRBV3-2) to TRBJ2-2; D remains ambiguous. The CDR3 totals 13 residues. Between the trimmed V and J ends, which lost 2 bases and 6 bases, there was a span of 7 bases. In germline, CDR1 is LGHDT, CDR2 YNNKEL (reference sequence). CDR3 nucleotides: TGTGCCAGCAGCCAAACAGTTGCCGGGGAGCTGTTTTTT. It codes for CASSQTVAGELFF.

V is TRBV5-5 and J is TRBJ2-3; 7 bases fit TRBD1. Germline values: CDR1 SGHKS, CDR2 YYEKEE (reference sequence). With 4 bases clipped from V and 3 bases from J, the junction kept 8 bases outside the gene matches. This CDR3 is built from 15 residues. The CDR3 spells CASSLRGGVTDTQYF. The CDR3 nucleotides are TGTGCCAGCAGCCTCAGAGGGGGCGTTACAGATACGCAGTATTTT.

The chain links TRBV18 to TRBJ1-2; 10 bases are a match to TRBD1. This CDR3 is built from 16 residues. The ends lost 6 bases at V and 0 bases at J; junction bases unmatched: 7. Germline CDR1 and CDR2: KGHSH and LQKENI. CDR3 in amino acids: CASSPGQGGPNYGYTF. Written as DNA, the CDR3 is TGTGCCAGCTCCCCCGGACAGGGGGGACCTAACTATGGCTACACCTTC.

This clone was counted a few times. V and J are TRBV5-1 and TRBJ1-5; D might be TRBD1 (6 bases). CDR3 length: 16 residues. Between the trimmed V and J ends, which lost 4 bases and 5 bases, there was a span of 19 bases. The germline V gene has CDR1 SGHRS and CDR2 YFSETQ. The CDR3 loop is CASSLQPGQFHQPQHF. For the CDR3, the DNA is TGCGCCAGCAGCCTACAACCCGGACAGTTTCATCAGCCCCAGCATTTT.

As concerns this clone: A read error may account for a junction end that differs from germline. The chain joins TRBV30 to TRBJ1-2; TRBD1 matches 8 bases. This CDR3 spans 15 amino acids. Germline CDR1 reads GTSNPN; CDR2 reads SVGIG (reference sequence). CDR3 loop: CAWSITGQANYGYTF. As DNA, the CDR3 is TGTGCCTGGAGTATTACGGGACAGGCTAATTATGGCTACACCTTC. The variable domain in full, completed from reference TRBV30 and TRBJ1-2, reads SQTIHQWPATLVQPVGSPLSLECTVEGTSNPNLYWYRQAAGRGLQLLFYSVGIGQISSEVPQNLSASRPQDRQFILSSKKLLLSDSGFYLCAWSITGQANYGYTFGSGTRLTVV.

This clone was counted a few times. The chain links TRBV2 to TRBJ1-5; TRBD1 aligns across 10 bases. The germline V gene encodes CDR1 SNHLY and CDR2 FYNNEI. This CDR3 spans 16 amino acids. With 6 bases clipped from V and 2 bases from J, the junction kept 7 bases outside the gene matches. CDR3 nucleotide sequence: TGTGCCAGCAGCCCGACAGGGGGCGTTGGCAATCAGCCCCAGCATTTT. Translation: CASSPTGGVGNQPQHF.

A note on this clone: This sample includes further DNA sequences coding for the same CDR3. Here the CDR3 DNA reads TGTGCCAGTAGCCTCGACAGGGTTTCGGAAGCTTTCTTT. Protein sequence: CASSLDRVSEAFF. J is TRBJ1-1 and V is TRBV19, with 7 bases lining up with TRBD1. Germline lookup yields CDR1 LNHDA and CDR2 SQIVND (reference sequence). Germline trimming cut 6 bases from V and 8 bases from J; bases unmatched to any gene: 9. There are 13 residues in the CDR3.

V gene TRBV4-1 combines with J gene TRBJ1-4; D may be TRBD1 (6 bases). Trimming cost V 0 bases and J 7 bases, with 15 bases left between them. The germline CDR1 and CDR2 sequences are MGHRA and YSYEKL. This CDR3 spans 16 amino acids. In nucleotides, the CDR3 is TGCGCCAGCAGCCAAGATCAAGGGGACACGGGTGAAAAACTGTTTTTT. It is translated as CASSQDQGDTGEKLFF.

The chain joins TRBV5-1 to TRBJ1-2; TRBD1 matches at 8 bases. V gave up 4 bases and J gave up 8 bases; unmatched junction bases: 7. The CDR3 sequence is 13 residues long. Germline assignment: CDR1 SGHRS and CDR2 YFSETQ. CDR3 bases: TGCGCCAGCAGCCCGGACAGGGAATACGGCTACACCTTC. The encoded protein is CASSPDREYGYTF.

On this clone: Other nucleotide sequences in the sample specify the same CDR3. The gene calls are TRBV7-3 and TRBJ2-5; 7 bases fit TRBD1. Germline V gene data show CDR1 as SGHTA and CDR2 as FQGTGA. With 2 bases clipped from V and 1 base from J, the junction kept 1 base outside the gene matches. The CDR3 runs to 14 residues. This chain's CDR3 is CASSLSGGQETQYF. In DNA, the CDR3 is TGTGCCAGCAGCTTATCAGGGGGCCAAGAGACCCAGTACTTC. Looking up the rest from reference TRBV7-3 and TRBJ2-5 gives the full variable domain: GAGVSQTPSNKVTEKGKYVELRCDPISGHTALYWYRQSLGQGPEFLIYFQGTGAADDSGLPNDRFFAVRPEGSVSTLKIQRTERGDSAVYLCASSLSGGQETQYFGPGTRLLVL.

The chain is built from TRBV7-9 and TRBJ2-2, with unresolved D. This CDR3 region has 13 residues. Germline V gene lookup returns CDR1 SEHNR and CDR2 FQNEAQ (reference sequence). V was clipped by 3 bases and J by 5 bases, with 7 bases between them. The CDR3 nucleotides are TGTGCCAGCAGCTTTTCTCGGACCGGGGAGCTGTTTTTT. Protein: CASSFSRTGELFF.

The chain joins TRBV5-6 to TRBJ1-6; D is perhaps TRBD1 (5 bases). The CDR3 extends over 15 amino acids. The V and J ends lost 2 bases and 4 bases respectively, with 10 bases between them. CDR1 is SGHDT, CDR2 YYEEEE, per germline. In nucleotides, the CDR3 is TGTGCCAGCAGCTTAGGGCGGACATATAATTCACCCCTCCACTTT. Its translation is CASSLGRTYNSPLHF.

The chain is built from TRBV7-2 and TRBJ2-3; 8 bases line up with TRBD2. V was clipped by 6 bases and J by 1 base; unmatched bases: 3. This CDR3 contains 14 residues. The germline gives CDR1 SGHTA, CDR2 FQGNSA. The CDR3 protein is CASRQTSGTDTQYF. The CDR3 DNA reads as TGTGCCAGCAGACAGACTAGCGGCACAGATACGCAGTATTTT.

V gene TRBV19 combines with J gene TRBJ1-5; D is unresolved. CDR3 length equals 15 residues. V lost 1 base and J 3 bases, leaving 10 bases between the germline ends. The germline V gene has CDR1 LNHDA and CDR2 SQIVND (reference sequence). CDR3 amino acids: CASSIGHRPNQPQHF. The CDR3 nucleotides are TGTGCCAGTAGTATAGGCCACAGACCCAATCAGCCCCAGCATTTT.

This chain joins TRBV5-6 and TRBJ2-5; TRBD1 matches 11 bases. The germline V gene has CDR1 SGHDT and CDR2 YYEEEE. The CDR3 loop spans 16 amino acids. V lost 5 bases to trimming and J lost 3 bases; unmatched junction nucleotides: 9. CDR3 region: CASRNFRDRGEETQYF. CDR3 DNA: TGTGCCAGCAGGAATTTCCGGGACAGGGGGGAAGAGACCCAGTACTTC.

This chain connects TRBV6-5 to TRBJ2-3, with a possible D match to TRBD1 (5 bases). The CDR3 runs 14 residues. Germline V gene lookup returns CDR1 MNHEY and CDR2 SVGAGI. Trimming cost V 0 bases and J 6 bases, with 10 bases left between them. The CDR3 sequence: CASSYSYRQDTQYF. For the CDR3, the DNA is TGTGCCAGCAGTTACTCCTACAGGCAGGATACGCAGTATTTT.

A single count supports this clone. This sequence joins TRBV15 and TRBJ1-3, with TRBD1 matching over 7 bases. This CDR3 contains 15 residues. Germline values: CDR1 LNHNV, CDR2 YYDKDF (reference sequence). The V segment lost 3 bases and the J segment 6 bases; nucleotides outside the gene matches: 8. The CDR3 coding sequence is TGTGCCACCAGCAGGACGGGACAGTCCTCAAACACCATATATTTT. It specifies CATSRTGQSSNTIYF. The full variable domain, its missing parts supplied by reference TRBV15 and TRBJ1-3, is DAMVIQNPRYQVTQFGKPVTLSCSQTLNHNVMYWYQQKSSQAPKLLFHYYDKDFNNEADTPDNFQSRRPNTSFCFLDIRSPGLGDTAMYLCATSRTGQSSNTIYFGEGSWLTVV.